Each of the 6 T cell receptor beta chains below was sequenced from the same sample in a study of T cells in Graves' hyperthyroidism and ophthalmopathy (dated by TCRdb to between 2019 and 2020). The method behind the library was multiplex PCR. Sequencing was carried out with an Illumina HiSeq 2000. The TCR beta CDR3 regions were amplified from the RNA transcripts. The first round of RT-PCR for the TCR CDR3 was performed with the HTBI primer set and the Qiagen OneStep RT-PCR kit. TCRdb reprocessed the public reads (quality trimming at Q25 with fastp, clone calling with MiXCR) and kept in-frame beta chains. Rows with a matching CDR3 protein are joined into one entry that keeps the most common DNA and genes. The sample data list around 520,000 distinct CDR3 sequences, and approximately 25% of these were observed just once. The ten largest clones take up 10% to 12% of the sample. Specimen: blood. These receptors came from a woman aged 25-40 years with Graves' ophthalmopathy.

This clonotype appeared many times. The chain carries TRBV7-2 and TRBJ1-1; tentative D call: TRBD1 (5 bases). The CDR3 consists of 15 residues. Looked up from germline, CDR1 is SGHTA and CDR2 is FQGNSA. The germline V and J ends were trimmed by 3 bases and 1 base, with 12 bases remaining between them. CDR3 sequence reads: CASSFPGRGNTEAFF. CDR3 coding DNA: TGTGCCAGCAGCTTCCCGGGACGGGGGAACACTGAAGCTTTCTTT.

This clonotype was observed many times. V is TRBV5-1 and J is TRBJ1-1; TRBD1 is a possible D gene (6 bases). The CDR3 consists of 15 residues. V lost 0 bases to trimming and J lost 1 base, with 10 bases between them. Germline CDR1 reads SGHRS; CDR2 reads YFSETQ. The CDR3 is CASSLEGGGNTEAFF. The CDR3 nucleotides are TGCGCCAGCAGCTTGGAGGGGGGCGGGAACACTGAAGCTTTCTTT.

In this sample, this clonotype turned up many times. This sequence joins TRBV2 and TRBJ1-1, with no clear D. CDR1 and CDR2 from the germline V gene are SNHLY and FYNNEI. The CDR3 is 15 amino acids. V shed 4 bases and J shed 1 base, with 13 bases lying between them. Here the CDR3 reads CASSVKRVGNTEAFF. CDR3 DNA sequence: TGTGCCAGCAGTGTTAAAAGGGTCGGGAACACTGAAGCTTTCTTT.

The chain links TRBV27 to TRBJ2-7; 9 nucleotides agree with TRBD1. Germline lookup yields CDR1 MNHEY and CDR2 SMNVEV (reference sequence). The V and J ends lost 6 bases and 3 bases, in that order; junction bases with no gene match: 6. The CDR3 has 14 amino acids. CDR3 sequence (DNA): TGTGCCAGCAGAGGGGGACAGGGCTACTACGAGCAGTACTTC. Its protein is CASRGGQGYYEQYF.

In this sample, this clonotype turned up many times. In DNA, the CDR3 is TGTGCCAGCAGTTCGACCTCAGGGGCTGGGGTGAGCACCATATATTTT. It specifies CASSSTSGAGVSTIYF. V gene TRBV27 combines with J gene TRBJ1-3, with D perhaps TRBD1 (6 bases). The CDR3 loop spans 16 amino acids. Germline-derived CDR1 and CDR2 are MNHEY and SMNVEV (reference sequence). V was cut by 4 bases and J by 9 bases, with 22 bases left in between.

Many counts were recorded for this clonotype. The chain joins TRBV6-2 or TRBV6-3 to TRBJ1-3; 7 bases match TRBD1. V gave up 6 bases and J gave up 2 bases; unmatched junction bases: 19. This CDR3 has 19 residues. The germline V gene encodes CDR1 MNHEY and CDR2 SVGEGT. CDR3: CASRRTGLLYGDAGNTIYF. CDR3 coding DNA: TGTGCCAGCAGAAGGACAGGCCTCCTATATGGAGACGCTGGAAACACCATATATTTT.